The 21 T cell receptor beta chains presented below share a single source sample, sequenced in a study of cytomegalovirus exposure and HLA in healthy donors. Both 60 Vbeta primers and 13 Jbeta primers went into the PCR. Data came from immunoSEQ multiplex PCR; TCRdb stores just in-frame clones and leaves some out. This table holds fewer than 45,000 clones, approximately 78% found once. Sequencing used PBMCs. These TCRs come from a woman aged 30 to 39 in good health and CMV-seronegative.

The table lists this clone with a count of one. The chain recombines TRBV7-3 with TRBJ1-1; 10 nucleotides line up with TRBD1. Germline V gene sequence: CDR1 SGHTA, CDR2 FQGTGA. The ends lost 1 base at V and 5 bases at J; junction bases unmatched: 1. This CDR3 has 14 amino acids. Here the CDR3 DNA reads TGTGCCAGCAGCTTAAGGGACAGGGGTACTGAAGCTTTCTTT. It is translated as CASSLRDRGTEAFF.

This clone was observed once. The chain uses TRBV11-3 and TRBJ2-2; 14 positions match TRBD2. Germline V gene data show CDR1 as SGHNT and CDR2 as YENEEA. CDR3 size: 18 residues. Trimming removed 5 bases from V and 7 bases from J; junction bases left unmatched: 12. The CDR3 loop is CASSLTLGLAGGIGELFF. CDR3 coding DNA: TGTGCCAGCAGCCTCACCTTAGGACTAGCGGGAGGTATCGGGGAGCTGTTTTTT.

This rearrangement joins TRBV5-1 to TRBJ2-4; 7 positions agree with TRBD1. Germline V gene data show CDR1 as SGHRS and CDR2 as YFSETQ. There are 14 residues in the CDR3. After removal of 5 bases from V and 9 bases from J, the junction contained 11 bases not matched to a gene. Written as DNA, the CDR3 is TGCGCCAGCAGTGACGCACAGGGGTCTGCCATTCAGTACTTC. Translating it yields CASSDAQGSAIQYF. The full variable domain, in which reference TRBV5-1 and TRBJ2-4 provide the parts outside the CDR3, is KAGVTQTPRYLIKTRGQQVTLSCSPISGHRSVSWYQQTPGQGLQFLFEYFSETQRNKGNFPGRFSGRQFSNSRSEMNVSTLELGDSALYLCASSDAQGSAIQYFGAGTRLSVL.

This chain uses TRBV7-2 with TRBJ1-6, with TRBD1 identical over 7 bases. The CDR3 is made up of 14 amino acids. Germline CDR1 reads SGHTA; CDR2 reads FQGNSA. V trimming: 5 bases; J trimming: 8 bases; junction bases outside the gene matches: 6. CDR3 residues: CASSPQGVDSPLHF. The DNA of the CDR3 is TGTGCCAGCAGCCCCCAGGGGGTGGATTCACCCCTCCACTTT.

This chain links TRBV2 with TRBJ1-5; D gene uncertain. CDR1 and CDR2 from the germline V gene are SNHLY and FYNNEI. The CDR3 has 15 amino acids. Trimming took 4 bases from V and 3 from J, leaving 13 bases between them. In DNA, the CDR3 is TGTGCCAGCAGTGGTGAGTCAGGATACAATCAGCCCCAGCATTTT. This sequence encodes CASSGESGYNQPQHF.

This clone was picked up a small number of times. V usage is TRBV18 and J usage is TRBJ2-6; maybe TRBD2 (5 bases). Germline V CDR1 and CDR2: KGHSH, LQKENI. The CDR3 consists of 15 residues. Trimming took 2 bases from V and 1 from J, leaving 6 bases between them. CDR3 sequence reads: CASSPDYSGANVLTF. The CDR3, as DNA: TGTGCCAGCTCACCAGACTATTCTGGGGCCAACGTCCTGACTTTC.

This clone was observed once. This chain connects TRBV29-1 to TRBJ2-1, with TRBD2 matching 11 bases. CDR1 is SQVTM and CDR2 is ANQGSEA in the germline V gene. The CDR3 totals 15 residues. J gave up 7 bases and V 7 bases, and 12 bases lay outside the gene matches. The CDR3 protein is CSAAIAGGPKNEQFF. DNA of the CDR3: TGCAGCGCAGCTATAGCGGGAGGGCCCAAGAATGAGCAGTTCTTC.

The CDR3 loop reads CASSAPGHEVGQHF. The DNA for the CDR3 is TGTGCCAGTAGTGCCCCGGGACACGAGGTAGGCCAGCATTTT. The chain carries TRBV19 and TRBJ1-5, with D maybe TRBD1 (6 bases). V gave up 5 bases and J gave up 12 bases, with 20 bases separating them. The germline gives CDR1 LNHDA, CDR2 SQIVND (reference sequence). CDR3 length: 14 amino acids.

This chain links TRBV12-2 with TRBJ2-7; the D segment call TRBD1 is taken from the table without a DNA check. TRBV12-2 is a listed pseudogene. This CDR3 comprises 16 residues. CDR3 DNA: TGTGCAAGTCGCTGTTTAAGGGGGGACAGGACAGACGAGCAGTACTTC. Amino acid sequence: CASRCLRGDRTDEQYF.

Only a few counts were recorded for this clone. The rearrangement uses TRBV10-3 and TRBJ1-1, with 7 bases lining up with TRBD1. Germline assignment: CDR1 ENHRY and CDR2 SYGVKD. The V segment lost 7 bases and the J segment 0 bases; nucleotides outside the gene matches: 11. The CDR3 is 16 residues long. The CDR3 sequence: CAITSEGQLMNTEAFF. In DNA, the CDR3 is TGTGCCATCACCTCGGAGGGACAGCTCATGAACACTGAAGCTTTCTTT.

This chain uses TRBV7-6 with TRBJ2-4; a weak D match, TRBD1 (5 bases). The CDR3 spans 13 residues. The V end was cut by 5 bases, the J end by 8 bases, with 13 bases between. CDR1 SGHVS and CDR2 FNYEAQ come from the germline V gene. The CDR3 DNA sequence: TGTGCCAGCAGCCGCAGGGATATGGACATTCAGTACTTC. This gives the protein CASSRRDMDIQYF.

The genes are TRBV18 and TRBJ2-7, with D unclear. V shed 4 bases and J shed 4 bases, with 8 bases lying between them. Looked up from germline, CDR1 is KGHSH and CDR2 is LQKENI. This CDR3 contains 12 residues. The CDR3 nucleotides read TGTGCCAGCTCACTCAGTTCATACGAGCAGTACTTC. This sequence encodes CASSLSSYEQYF.

This clone was observed a handful of times. The chain has TRBV6-6 and TRBJ1-1; D gene ambiguous. Per germline, CDR1 MNHNY and CDR2 SVGAGI (reference sequence). Trimming removed 2 bases from V and 3 bases from J, with 10 bases in between. The CDR3 has 14 amino acids. The DNA for the CDR3 is TGTGCCAGCAGTTACGCGAGGGTACACACTGAAGCTTTCTTT. Protein product: CASSYARVHTEAFF.

The chain couples TRBV11-2 to TRBJ1-1, with D tentatively TRBD1 (5 bases). CDR1 and CDR2 (germline): SGHAT, FQNNGV. V was cut by 5 bases and J by 10 bases, with 23 bases left in between. The CDR3 spans 15 residues. DNA of the CDR3: TGTGCCAGCAGCCCCCGGGGGGTGGGTGGGCCTGGAGCTTTCTTT. Protein sequence: CASSPRGVGGPGAFF. Together with reference TRBV11-2 and TRBJ1-1, the CDR3 gives the full variable domain: EAGVAQSPRYKIIEKRQSVAFWCNPISGHATLYWYQQILGQGPKLLIQFQNNGVVDDSQLPKDRFSAERLKGVDSTLKIQPAKLEDSAVYLCASSPRGVGGPGAFFGQGTRLTVV.

Only a few counts were recorded for this clone. The chain links TRBV2 to TRBJ2-7, with unresolved D. The germline gives CDR1 SNHLY, CDR2 FYNNEI. With 2 bases removed from V and 3 bases from J, the gap between germline ends came to 5 bases. CDR3 length: 12 residues. The chain's CDR3 is CASSEQDYEQYF. CDR3 nucleotides: TGTGCCAGCAGTGAACAGGACTACGAGCAGTACTTC.

This clone was counted at least ten times. This sample includes further DNA sequences coding for the same CDR3. The J gene is TRBJ1-5, the V gene TRBV6-1; 8 nucleotides match TRBD1. The CDR3 has 14 residues. The junction had 1 base not matched to a gene; V was cut back by 6 bases and J by 0 bases. CDR1 is MNHNS, CDR2 SASEGT, per germline. In DNA, the CDR3 is TGTGCCAGCAGCGGACAGGGTAGCAATCAGCCCCAGCATTTT. It codes for CASSGQGSNQPQHF.

This chain uses TRBV30 with TRBJ1-1; D is unresolved. There are 11 residues in the CDR3. Between the trimmed V and J ends, which lost 3 bases and 5 bases, there was a span of 7 bases. Germline V CDR1 and CDR2: GTSNPN, SVGIG (reference sequence). This chain's CDR3 is CAWSRGTEAFF. CDR3 in DNA: TGTGCCTGGAGCCGGGGAACTGAAGCTTTCTTT.

The J gene is TRBJ2-7, the V gene TRBV19; D possibly corresponds to TRBD2 (5 bases). The germline CDR1 and CDR2 sequences are LNHDA and SQIVND (reference sequence). The CDR3 length is 12 residues. Trimming took 3 bases from V and 3 from J, leaving 6 bases between them. The CDR3 region is CASSMRDYEQYF. CDR3 DNA sequence: TGTGCCAGTAGTATGAGGGACTACGAGCAGTACTTC.

J is TRBJ1-5 and V is TRBV6-1, with 8 bases fitting TRBD1. CDR1 is MNHNS, CDR2 SASEGT, per germline. The CDR3 is 16 residues long. The ends lost 4 bases at V and 9 bases at J; junction bases unmatched: 14. CDR3 in amino acids: CASSASGGPLSGPQHF. The CDR3 DNA reads TGTGCCAGCAGTGCCTCAGGGGGCCCCCTTTCAGGGCCCCAGCATTTT.

This chain uses TRBV25-1 with TRBJ1-1; TRBD1 is a possible D gene (5 bases). The germline CDR1 and CDR2 sequences are MGHDK and SYGVNS. This CDR3 is 14 amino acids long. V gave up 5 bases and J gave up 3 bases, with 13 bases separating them. This CDR3 reads CASSRSRADTEAFF. CDR3 coding DNA: TGTGCCAGCAGTAGATCCAGGGCCGACACTGAAGCTTTCTTT.

The J gene is TRBJ1-4, the V gene TRBV15, with D possibly being TRBD1 (5 bases). Looked up from germline, CDR1 is LNHNV and CDR2 is YYDKDF (reference sequence). Trimming cost V 1 base and J 3 bases, with 12 bases left between them. CDR3 length: 16 residues. CDR3 bases: TGTGCCACCAGCAGAGGTGCCAGGGTGGCTAATGAAAAACTGTTTTTT. Translation: CATSRGARVANEKLFF.